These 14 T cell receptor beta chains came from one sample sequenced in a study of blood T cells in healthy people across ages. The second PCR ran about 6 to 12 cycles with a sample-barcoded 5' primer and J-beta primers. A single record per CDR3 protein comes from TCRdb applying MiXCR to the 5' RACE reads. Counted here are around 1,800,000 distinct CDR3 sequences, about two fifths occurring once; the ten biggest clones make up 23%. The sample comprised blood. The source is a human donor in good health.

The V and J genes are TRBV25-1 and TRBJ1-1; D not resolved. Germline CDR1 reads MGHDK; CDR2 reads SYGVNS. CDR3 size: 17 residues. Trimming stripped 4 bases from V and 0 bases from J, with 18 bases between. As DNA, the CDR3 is TGTGCCAGCAGTGGGGCCCCCGCATTGTTCATGAACACTGAAGCTTTCTTT. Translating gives CASSGAPALFMNTEAFF.

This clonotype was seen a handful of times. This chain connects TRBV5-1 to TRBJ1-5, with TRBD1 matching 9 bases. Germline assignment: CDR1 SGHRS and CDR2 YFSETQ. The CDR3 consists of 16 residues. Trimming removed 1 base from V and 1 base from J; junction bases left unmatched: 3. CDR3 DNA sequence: TGCGCCAGCAGCTTGACCGGGACAGGGAGCAATCAGCCCCAGCATTTT. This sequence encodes CASSLTGTGSNQPQHF.

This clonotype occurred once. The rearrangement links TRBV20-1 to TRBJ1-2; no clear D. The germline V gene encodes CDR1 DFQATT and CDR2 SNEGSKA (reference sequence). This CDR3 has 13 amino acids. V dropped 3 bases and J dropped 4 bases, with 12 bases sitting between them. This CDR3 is CSASNSLVYGYTF. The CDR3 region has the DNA TGCAGTGCTAGCAACAGCCTAGTCTATGGCTACACCTTC.

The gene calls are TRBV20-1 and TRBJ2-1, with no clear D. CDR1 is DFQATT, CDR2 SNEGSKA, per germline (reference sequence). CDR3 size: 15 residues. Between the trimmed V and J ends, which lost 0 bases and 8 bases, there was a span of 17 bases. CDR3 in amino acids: CSARDDRGFDDEQFF. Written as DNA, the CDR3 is TGCAGTGCTAGAGATGACCGCGGCTTTGACGATGAGCAGTTCTTC.

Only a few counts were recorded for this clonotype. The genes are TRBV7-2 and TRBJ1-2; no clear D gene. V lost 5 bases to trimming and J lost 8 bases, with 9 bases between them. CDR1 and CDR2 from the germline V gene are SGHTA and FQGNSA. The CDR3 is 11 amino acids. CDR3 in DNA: TGTGCCAGCAGCCCAACGTGGGGCTACACCTTC. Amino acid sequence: CASSPTWGYTF. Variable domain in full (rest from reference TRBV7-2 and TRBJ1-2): GAGVSQSPSNKVTEKGKDVELRCDPISGHTALYWYRQSLGQGLEFLIYFQGNSAPDKSGLPSDRFSAERTGGSVSTLTIQRTQQEDSAVYLCASSPTWGYTFGSGTRLTVV.

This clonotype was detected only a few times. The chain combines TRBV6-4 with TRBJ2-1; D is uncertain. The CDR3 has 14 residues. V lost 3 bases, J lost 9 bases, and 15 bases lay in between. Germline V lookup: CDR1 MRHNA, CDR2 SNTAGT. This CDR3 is CASSEVREAGEQFF. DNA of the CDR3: TGTGCCAGCAGTGAGGTACGAGAGGCAGGTGAGCAGTTCTTC.

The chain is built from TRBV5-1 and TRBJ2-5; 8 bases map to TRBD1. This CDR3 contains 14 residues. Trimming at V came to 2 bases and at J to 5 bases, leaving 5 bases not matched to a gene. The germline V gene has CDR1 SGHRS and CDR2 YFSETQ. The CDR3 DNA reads TGCGCCAGCAGCTTCCGACAGGGGCGGGAGACCCAGTACTTC. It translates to CASSFRQGRETQYF.

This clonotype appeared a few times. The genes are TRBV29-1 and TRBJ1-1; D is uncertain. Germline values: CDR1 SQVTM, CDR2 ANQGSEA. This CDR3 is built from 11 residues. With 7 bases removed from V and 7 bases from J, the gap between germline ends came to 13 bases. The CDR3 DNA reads TGCAGCGGCAAGCGGGGAGATGAAGCTTTCTTT. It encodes CSGKRGDEAFF.

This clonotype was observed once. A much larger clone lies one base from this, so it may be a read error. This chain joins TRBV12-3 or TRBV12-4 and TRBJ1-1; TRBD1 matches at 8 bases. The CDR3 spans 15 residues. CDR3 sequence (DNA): TGTACCAGCAGTCCCCGCGCAGGGGGCGGCACTGAAGCTTTCTTT. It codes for CTSSPRAGGGTEAFF.

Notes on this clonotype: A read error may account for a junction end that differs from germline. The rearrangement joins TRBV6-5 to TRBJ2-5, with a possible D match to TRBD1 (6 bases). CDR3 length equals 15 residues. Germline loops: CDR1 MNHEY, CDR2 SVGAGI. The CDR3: CAGSYTGTTNSPQYF. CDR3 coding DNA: TGTGCCGGCAGTTACACCGGGACAACGAATTCCCCCCAGTACTTC.

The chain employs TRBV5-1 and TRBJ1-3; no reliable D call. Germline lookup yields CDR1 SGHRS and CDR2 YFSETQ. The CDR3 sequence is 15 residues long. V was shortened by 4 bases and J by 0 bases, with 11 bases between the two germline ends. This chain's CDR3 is CASSPSGSSGNTIYF. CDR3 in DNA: TGCGCCAGCAGCCCGAGCGGGAGCTCTGGAAACACCATATATTTT.

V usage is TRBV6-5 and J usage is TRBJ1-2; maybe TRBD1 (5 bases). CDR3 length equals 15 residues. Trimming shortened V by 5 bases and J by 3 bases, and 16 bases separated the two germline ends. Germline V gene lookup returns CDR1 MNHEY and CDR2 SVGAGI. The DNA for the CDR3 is TGTGCCAGCAGTCCAGGGCCCGGGAGGCACTATGGCTACACCTTC. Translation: CASSPGPGRHYGYTF.

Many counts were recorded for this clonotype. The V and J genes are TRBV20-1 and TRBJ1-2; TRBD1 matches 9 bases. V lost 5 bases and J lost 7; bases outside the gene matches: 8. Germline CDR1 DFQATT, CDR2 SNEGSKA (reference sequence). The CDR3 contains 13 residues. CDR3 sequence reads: CSAPRTGDGGYTF. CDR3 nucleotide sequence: TGCAGTGCTCCGCGGACAGGGGACGGTGGCTACACCTTC.

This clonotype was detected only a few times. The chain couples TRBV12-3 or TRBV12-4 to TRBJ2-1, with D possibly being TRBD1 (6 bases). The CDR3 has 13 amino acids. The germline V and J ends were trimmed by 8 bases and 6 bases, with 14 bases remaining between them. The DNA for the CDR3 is TGTGCCAGCTGTTCCGGGACACTCAATGAGCAGTTCTTC. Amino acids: CASCSGTLNEQFF.